This T cell receptor beta chain stems from a study of OX40 agonist ivuxolimab in advanced cancers. Study-wide background: Six ivuxolimab dose levels, 0.01 to 10 mg/kg, were given intravenously every 2 weeks. Partial responses were achieved by three patients: one hepatocellular carcinoma, two cutaneous melanoma. Broader study findings: CD8+ T cells (on average) carried more expanded clones than CD4+ T cells.

Points on this clone: Its antigen remains unidentified.

The repertoire was sequenced with immunoSEQ multiplex PCR; TCRdb's copy has only in-frame clones and lacks some. The sample lists 65,000 to 70,000 clones, 80% to 85% occurring once. Germline CDR1 and CDR2: MDHEN and SYDVKM. Losses at the gene ends were 3 bases for V and 5 bases for J; bases not matched to a gene: 7. The CDR3 loop spans 16 amino acids. The sequence was obtained from an adult with an advanced solid tumor such as melanoma, head and neck, liver or kidney cancer. V and J are TRBV28 and TRBJ1-6, with 7 bases identical to TRBD1. Sample: CD4+ or CD8+ T cells sorted from blood, taken in a trial of the OX40 agonist ivuxolimab. The chain's CDR3 is CASSLTQGTHNSPLHF. In DNA form, the CDR3 reads TGTGCCAGCAGTTTGACACAGGGGACCCATAATTCACCCCTCCACTTT.